Below are 23 T cell receptor beta chains sequenced from a single sample in a study of CD8 T cells in ankylosing spondylitis. Study findings and constraints: What seemed typical of ankylosing spondylitis blood was a TCR beta motif built from several highly homologous variants.

Their cognate antigens are unknown. TCRdb ran MiXCR on the 5' RACE reads and lists one entry per CDR3 protein. The sample lists 330,000 or so distinct CDR3 sequences; roughly 8% were seen once. The specimen was blood, either unsorted or a sorted T cell fraction (not recorded which). The receptors stem from a male donor with ankylosing spondylitis.

This clonotype was seen a few times. The chain links TRBV5-1 to TRBJ1-3; D unresolved. This CDR3 is 14 amino acids long. Germline lookup yields CDR1 SGHRS and CDR2 YFSETQ. Trimming left V 0 bases short and J 4 bases short, with 8 bases between. The CDR3 DNA follows: TGCGCCAGCAGCTTGGTACCAGGCGGAAACACCATATATTTT. Protein sequence: CASSLVPGGNTIYF. The variable domain in full, completed from reference TRBV5-1 and TRBJ1-3, reads KAGVTQTPRYLIKTRGQQVTLSCSPISGHRSVSWYQQTPGQGLQFLFEYFSETQRNKGNFPGRFSGRQFSNSRSEMNVSTLELGDSALYLCASSLVPGGNTIYFGEGSWLTVV.

The sample holds a few counts of this clonotype. This sequence joins TRBV12-5 and TRBJ2-1; TRBD2 might be the D (5 bases). Trimming cost V 3 bases and J 8 bases, with 14 bases left between them. This CDR3 has 14 amino acids. Germline V gives CDR1 LGHNT, CDR2 FRNRAP. CDR3 nucleotide sequence: TGTGCTAGTGGTTTAAATACTAGGAGGTATGAGCAGTTCTTC. This translates into CASGLNTRRYEQFF. Full variable domain (rest looked up from reference TRBV12-5 and TRBJ2-1): DARVTQTPRHKVTEMGQEVTMRCQPILGHNTVFWYRQTMMQGLELLAYFRNRAPLDDSGMPKDRFSAEMPDATLATLKIQPSEPRDSAVYFCASGLNTRRYEQFFGPGTRLTVL.

This clonotype was counted ten times or more. This chain uses TRBV29-1 with TRBJ2-1, with D possibly being TRBD1 or TRBD2 (6 bases each). Trimming stripped 5 bases from V and 0 bases from J, with 14 bases between. The CDR3 length is 15 residues. The V gene's germline CDR1 is SQVTM and CDR2 ANQGSEA. CDR3 bases: TGCAGCGTTACAGGAGGGGGGAGCTCCTACAATGAGCAGTTCTTC. Its protein product is CSVTGGGSSYNEQFF.

The chain has TRBV5-1 and TRBJ2-1; 8 positions agree with TRBD1. With 0 bases clipped from V and 10 bases from J, the junction kept 18 bases outside the gene matches. CDR1 and CDR2 from the germline V gene are SGHRS and YFSETQ. This CDR3 spans 18 amino acids. The CDR3 region has the DNA TGCGCCAGCAGCTTGGTTCGGGGCAGTTTGGACAGGGTCGTCGAGCAGTTCTTC. It is translated as CASSLVRGSLDRVVEQFF.

This clonotype was detected many times. This chain links TRBV10-3 with TRBJ2-3; 12 nucleotides match TRBD2. The CDR3 extends over 19 amino acids. The V and J ends lost 6 bases and 1 base, in that order; junction bases with no gene match: 14. Per the germline V gene, CDR1 is ENHRY and CDR2 is SYGVKD. In DNA, the CDR3 is TGTGCCATCAGCCGCAGGACTAGCGGGATACTTGGCCGCACAGATACGCAGTATTTT. This codes for CAISRRTSGILGRTDTQYF.

This clonotype came up a few times. J is TRBJ2-2 and V is TRBV6-2 or TRBV6-3, with D maybe TRBD2 (5 bases). Trimming removed 0 bases at V and 5 bases at J, with 13 bases between. There are 16 residues in the CDR3. Germline-derived CDR1 and CDR2 are MNHEY and SVGEGT. The CDR3 nucleotides read TGTGCCAGCAGTTACTCGAGGAATGAGGGTACCGGGGAGCTGTTTTTT. The encoded protein is CASSYSRNEGTGELFF.

In its sample, this clonotype was seen a few times. This rearrangement joins TRBV4-2 to TRBJ2-7, with D possibly matching TRBD1 (5 bases). Looked up from germline, CDR1 is LGHNA and CDR2 is YNFKEQ. V lost 0 bases to trimming and J lost 0 bases, with 15 bases between them. There are 17 residues in the CDR3. In DNA form, the CDR3 reads TGTGCCAGCAGCCAAGATCCGCAGGGTTACATCTCCTACGAGCAGTACTTC. Amino acids: CASSQDPQGYISYEQYF.

This clonotype was detected ten times or more. The gene calls are TRBV20-1 and TRBJ1-1; possibly TRBD1 for D (5 bases). CDR1 and CDR2 from the germline V gene are DFQATT and SNEGSKA (reference sequence). The V gene lost 6 bases and the J gene lost 5 bases, with 19 bases spanning the gap. There are 14 residues in the CDR3. CDR3 amino acids: CSALTGRGETEAFF. CDR3 nucleotide sequence: TGCAGTGCGCTGACCGGACGGGGCGAGACTGAAGCTTTCTTT.

This rearrangement joins TRBV28 to TRBJ2-7, with D possibly being TRBD2 (6 bases). The CDR3 length is 15 residues. V was clipped by 5 bases and J by 3 bases, with 17 bases between them. In germline, CDR1 is MDHEN, CDR2 SYDVKM. The CDR3 protein is CASSLPDGRGYEQYF. The CDR3 DNA follows: TGTGCCAGCAGTCTACCCGACGGGAGAGGCTACGAGCAGTACTTC.

This clonotype has more than one count but fewer than ten. This chain connects TRBV4-1 to TRBJ1-4; 10 nucleotides match TRBD1. V lost 3 bases and J lost 6; bases outside the gene matches: 4. The CDR3 consists of 15 residues. CDR1 and CDR2 from the germline V gene are MGHRA and YSYEKL. CDR3 amino acids: CASSHRQGADEKLFF. CDR3 coding DNA: TGCGCCAGCAGCCACCGACAGGGGGCGGATGAAAAACTGTTTTTT.

The rearrangement links TRBV20-1 to TRBJ2-3, with 9 nucleotides matching TRBD2. The ends lost 4 bases at V and 6 bases at J; junction bases unmatched: 5. Germline V gives CDR1 DFQATT, CDR2 SNEGSKA (reference sequence). The CDR3 extends over 13 amino acids. CDR3 loop: CSAISGSADTQYF. The CDR3 nucleotides are TGCAGTGCTATTAGCGGGAGTGCCGATACGCAGTATTTT.

The sample holds a few counts of this clonotype. V and J are TRBV4-3 and TRBJ2-5; D is possibly TRBD2 (6 bases). This CDR3 comprises 15 residues. V shed 4 bases and J shed 4 bases, with 16 bases lying between them. Germline CDR1 LGHNA, CDR2 YSLEER. The DNA of the CDR3 is TGCGCCAGCAGCCTGGGGGGAGCAATACGAGAGACCCAGTACTTC. This codes for CASSLGGAIRETQYF.

This clonotype occurred a few times. The chain carries TRBV6-2 or TRBV6-3 and TRBJ2-7, with 8 bases identical to TRBD2. The CDR3 is 12 residues long. Trimming removed 9 bases from V and 3 bases from J; junction bases left unmatched: 4. Per the germline V gene, CDR1 is MNHEY and CDR2 is SVGEGT. As DNA, the CDR3 is TGTGCCAGTGAAAGCGGGAGCTACGAGCAGTACTTC. Protein product: CASESGSYEQYF.

The sample holds a few counts of this clonotype. The chain recombines TRBV6-5 with TRBJ2-2; either TRBD1 or TRBD2 may supply D (7 bases each). V was cut by 4 bases and J by 6 bases, with 15 bases left in between. The CDR3 length is 15 residues. Germline CDR1 is MNHEY and CDR2 is SVGAGI. The CDR3 loop reads CASSSQGGVAGELFF. In DNA form, the CDR3 reads TGTGCCAGCAGTTCTCAGGGGGGGGTAGCCGGGGAGCTGTTTTTT.

The gene calls are TRBV18 and TRBJ2-1, with 7 bases lining up with TRBD2. Losses at the gene ends were 7 bases for V and 4 bases for J; bases not matched to a gene: 4. The CDR3 length is 13 residues. CDR1 and CDR2 from the germline V gene are KGHSH and LQKENI. The CDR3 sequence is CASLAGEYNEQFF. CDR3 nucleotides: TGTGCCAGCTTGGCGGGAGAATACAATGAGCAGTTCTTC.

At least ten counts were recorded for this clonotype. The CDR3 coding sequence is TGTGCCAGCAGTTGGAACAGGGAGGAGACCCAGTACTTC. Its translation: CASSWNREETQYF. J is TRBJ2-5 and V is TRBV2, with D perhaps matching TRBD1 (6 bases). This CDR3 has 13 residues. Trimming removed 5 bases from V and 5 bases from J, with 12 bases in between. Germline-derived CDR1 and CDR2 are SNHLY and FYNNEI.

This chain joins TRBV9 and TRBJ1-2; no firm D call. Per the germline V gene, CDR1 is SGDLS and CDR2 is YYNGEE. The germline V and J ends were trimmed by 4 bases and 0 bases, with 13 bases remaining between them. CDR3 length equals 15 residues. CDR3 nucleotide sequence: TGTGCCAGCAGCCCACGACCGCAAGCTAACTATGGCTACACCTTC. Protein sequence: CASSPRPQANYGYTF.

This clonotype was seen more than once but under ten times. The chain carries TRBV4-3 and TRBJ1-2; 7 bases are a match to TRBD1. There are 15 residues in the CDR3. Germline V gives CDR1 LGHNA, CDR2 YSLEER. Losses at the gene ends were 0 bases for V and 5 bases for J; bases not matched to a gene: 6. This chain's CDR3 is CASSQEDRTAYGYTF. CDR3 DNA sequence: TGCGCCAGCAGCCAAGAGGACAGGACTGCATATGGCTACACCTTC.

The V call is TRBV20-1, the J call TRBJ2-5; D is ambiguous. Germline lookup yields CDR1 DFQATT and CDR2 SNEGSKA (reference sequence). The CDR3 loop spans 13 amino acids. The V and J ends lost 2 bases and 0 bases respectively, with 7 bases between them. As DNA, the CDR3 is TGCAGTGCTAGACACAGCCACCAAGAGACCCAGTACTTC. It encodes CSARHSHQETQYF.

The table lists this clonotype with a few counts. The gene calls are TRBV5-1 and TRBJ2-5; 7 bases are a match to TRBD1. The CDR3 totals 16 residues. CDR1 is SGHRS, CDR2 YFSETQ, per germline. V lost 4 bases to trimming and J lost 4 bases; unmatched junction nucleotides: 13. The CDR3 coding sequence is TGCGCCAGCAGCCCAGGCCGAGACAGGGTTGGAGAGACCCAGTACTTC. Protein sequence: CASSPGRDRVGETQYF.

The chain employs TRBV5-5 and TRBJ2-7; TRBD2 matches 9 bases. After removal of 0 bases from V and 3 bases from J, the junction contained 4 bases not matched to a gene. Per germline, CDR1 SGHKS and CDR2 YYEKEE (reference sequence). The CDR3 sequence is 15 residues long. CDR3 sequence (DNA): TGTGCCAGCAGCTTGGGGAGCGGGAGGATCTACGAGCAGTACTTC. Translation gives CASSLGSGRIYEQYF.

This clonotype has a handful of counts. The chain is built from TRBV6-2 or TRBV6-3 and TRBJ2-1; 13 nucleotides match TRBD2. This CDR3 region has 15 residues. In germline, CDR1 is MNHEY, CDR2 SVGEGT. The V and J ends lost 4 bases and 6 bases, in that order; junction bases with no gene match: 3. The CDR3, as DNA: TGTGCCAGCAGTTCGGGACTAGCGGGACTCAATGAGCAGTTCTTC. Protein: CASSSGLAGLNEQFF.

This clonotype was observed many times. The V gene is TRBV9, the J gene TRBJ2-6; D remains ambiguous. Germline values: CDR1 SGDLS, CDR2 YYNGEE. This CDR3 contains 12 residues. V was clipped by 3 bases and J by 3 bases, with 1 base between them. CDR3 amino acids: CASSGGANVLTF. The CDR3 DNA follows: TGTGCCAGCAGCGGTGGGGCCAACGTCCTGACTTTC.